This TCR beta chain was obtained from a study of blood T cell repertoires in COVID-19. Here immunoSEQ multiplex PCR was the method, and the copy in TCRdb shows in-frame clones only, minus some. The data contain about 480,000 clones, 85% to 90% of them singletons. The receptor comes from a woman in her 50s with COVID-19, enrolled during active disease. Sequenced sample: peripheral blood.

CDR3 sequence (DNA): TGCGCCAGCAGCCGGGGAGGGCTGGGGCGGTCTAATGAAAAACTGTTTTTT. It translates to CASSRGGLGRSNEKLFF. The chain is built from TRBV5-1 and TRBJ1-4, with TRBD1 as a possible D gene (5 bases). With 4 bases removed from V and 3 bases from J, the gap between germline ends came to 19 bases. Looked up from germline, CDR1 is SGHRS and CDR2 is YFSETQ. The CDR3 is 17 amino acids.